The sample holds a few counts of the clone carrying this T cell receptor (beta chain). What it binds is unknown. The data were obtained in a study of T cell repertoires in cytomegalovirus infection. Study summary: Shared public TCR beta signatures pointed to both CMV infection and a matching HLA type.

CDR3 length: 14 amino acids. Germline CDR1 reads SGHVS; CDR2 reads FNYEAQ. Trimming pared 9 bases from V and 2 bases from J, leaving 13 bases between. TCRdb fed the reads into MiXCR, producing one record per CDR3 protein. The data show roughly 720,000 distinct CDR3 sequences, roughly 36% seen once. General study results and limits: Adding up the frequency of public TCR beta families identified people who carried CMV plus the relevant HLA. In two of eight donors, the top clonotype was HLA-C-restricted CMV-specific.

Sequencing input: PBMCs. The chain is built from TRBV7-6 and TRBJ2-2, with D possibly being TRBD1 (6 bases). This sequence originates from a human donor in good health (CMV status not recorded). Some clones in this sample may be carry-over from other donors' samples. CDR3: CAREDSGNTGELFF. CDR3 bases: TGTGCCAGGGAGGACAGTGGAAACACCGGGGAGCTGTTTTTT.